What follows is one T cell receptor (beta chain) and its context. The sample comes from a study of blood T cell repertoires in COVID-19. Study-wide context: Acute and convalescent COVID-19 samples came from the United States, Italy and Spain. T cells, B-cell-depleted T cells, or PBMCs provided the cDNA or gDNA that served as material.

Profiled with immunoSEQ multiplex PCR; TCRdb holds only in-frame clones, not every one. The repertoire holds about 340,000 clones, with about 86% as singletons. V lost 5 bases and J lost 5, with 6 bases in between. The CDR3 length is 12 residues. Germline V CDR1 and CDR2: SEHNR, FQNEAQ (reference sequence). Participants came from about two dozen US areas, aged about 18 to 90 years. Cohort allocation depended upon clinical history that participants reported. This TCR was sampled from a woman aged 40-49 years with acute COVID-19. The V call is TRBV7-9, the J call TRBJ2-2, with D unresolved. Sample: PBMCs or T cells enriched from blood (not recorded which). CDR3: CASSRGTGELFF. CDR3 bases: TGTGCCAGCAGCCGAGGTACCGGGGAGCTGTTTTTT.